Detailed here is one T cell receptor (beta chain). This entry is derived from a study of shared clonotypes between healthy human individuals. Study-level background: Sampling drew on donors who were a couple of women and a few men aged 18 to 49. Per-donor plates numbered three CD4 naive, three CD4 memory, two CD8 naive and one CD8 memory.

The CDR3 runs to 17 residues. Trimming stripped 4 bases from V and 0 bases from J, with 16 bases between. Germline CDR1 and CDR2: KGHSH and LQKENI. Profiled with immunoSEQ multiplex PCR; TCRdb holds only in-frame clones, not every one. This table holds 2 million to 3 million clones, roughly 93% found once. This chain joins TRBV18 and TRBJ1-3; D is perhaps TRBD1 (5 bases). Sequencing was carried out using naive CD4+ T cells from PBMCs. Subset: CD45RA+ positively selected. This TCR derives from a man in his late teens or twenties in good health. Some clones in this sample may be carry-over from other donors' samples. CDR3 nucleotides: TGTGCCAGCTCACTACTTCAGGGACGGAGCTCTGGAAACACCATATATTTT. It codes for CASSLLQGRSSGNTIYF.